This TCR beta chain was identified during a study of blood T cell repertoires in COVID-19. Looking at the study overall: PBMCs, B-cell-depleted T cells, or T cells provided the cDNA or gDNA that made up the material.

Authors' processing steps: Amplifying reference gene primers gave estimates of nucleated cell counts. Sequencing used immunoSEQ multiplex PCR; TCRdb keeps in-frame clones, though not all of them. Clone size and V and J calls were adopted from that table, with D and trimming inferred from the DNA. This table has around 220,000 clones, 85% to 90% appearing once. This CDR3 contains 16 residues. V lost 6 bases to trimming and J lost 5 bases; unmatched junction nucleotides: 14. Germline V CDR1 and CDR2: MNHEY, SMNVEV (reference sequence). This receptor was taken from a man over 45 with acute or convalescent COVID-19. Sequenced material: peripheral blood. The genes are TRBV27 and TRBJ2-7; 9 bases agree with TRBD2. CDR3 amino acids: CASRLAGGGASDEQYF. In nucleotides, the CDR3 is TGTGCCAGCAGGTTGGCTGGCGGGGGGGCGTCGGACGAGCAGTACTTC.